This TCR beta chain was found in a study of CD8 T cells in Susac syndrome. CDR1 is MNHEY and CDR2 is SMNVEV in the germline V gene (reference sequence). The V and J ends lost 10 bases and 8 bases respectively, with 21 bases between them. The CDR3 is made up of 14 amino acids. The RNA, about 0.45 to 1 ug, was put through reverse transcription using random hexamers. An immunoSEQ multiplex PCR generated amplified TCR beta CDR3 products spanning 54 Vbeta and 13 Jbeta. TCRdb reprocessed the immunoSEQ multiplex PCR reads with MiXCR, giving one entry per CDR3 protein. The sample holds approximately 280,000 distinct CDR3 sequences, roughly 85% seen once. Negative isolation was used for CD8+ and CD4+ T cells and FACS enrichment for TEMRA cells.

The sequencing sample was made of CD8+ T cells from PBMCs. The receptor comes from a human donor with multiple sclerosis. The chain joins TRBV27 to TRBJ2-1, with D possibly called TRBD1 or TRBD2 (5 bases each). As DNA, the CDR3 is TGTGCCACCCGGACCGGGACCCTCGAGGATGAGCAGTTCTTC. Translating it yields CATRTGTLEDEQFF.